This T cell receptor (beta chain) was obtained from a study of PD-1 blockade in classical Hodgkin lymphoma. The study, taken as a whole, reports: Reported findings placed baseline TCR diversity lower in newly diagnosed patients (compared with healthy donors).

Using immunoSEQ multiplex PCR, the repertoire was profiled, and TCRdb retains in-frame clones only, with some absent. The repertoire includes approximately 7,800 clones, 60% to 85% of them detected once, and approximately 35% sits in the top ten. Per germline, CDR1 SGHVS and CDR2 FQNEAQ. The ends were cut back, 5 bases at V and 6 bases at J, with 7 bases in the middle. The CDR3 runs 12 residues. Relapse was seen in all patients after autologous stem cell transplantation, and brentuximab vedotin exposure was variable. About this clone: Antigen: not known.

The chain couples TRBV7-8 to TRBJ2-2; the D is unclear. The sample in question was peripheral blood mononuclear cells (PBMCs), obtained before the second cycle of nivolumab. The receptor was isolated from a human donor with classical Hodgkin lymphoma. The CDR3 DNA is TGTGCCAGCAGCCCCCTCGCCGGGGAGCTGTTTTTT. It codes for CASSPLAGELFF.